This T cell receptor (beta chain) originates from a study of blood T cells in healthy people across ages. The sample holds a few counts of this clonotype. What it binds is not known. The people who gave samples were healthy Caucasians from Russia, aged roughly 6 to 95. CDR3 size: 12 residues. The V gene's germline CDR1 is MDHEN and CDR2 SYDVKM. Trimming stripped 4 bases from V and 4 bases from J, with 7 bases between. Through a sample-barcoded 5' primer and a J-beta primer mix, a second PCR was run for roughly 7 to 11 cycles. All cDNA molecules were each tagged by a template-switch adaptor with 12 random nucleotides. TCRdb reprocessed the 5' RACE reads via MiXCR and lists one record per CDR3 protein. This table holds around 1,500,000 distinct CDR3 sequences, about 43% found once. The study, taken as a whole, reports: The lack of PBMC sorting stopped any conclusive naive versus antigen-experienced comparison. There were more naive CD4+ cells and higher diversity in long-lived donors than in aged donors.

The clonotype comes from a woman under 30 in good health. The sequencing input was blood. The chain has TRBV28 and TRBJ1-2; D unclear. CDR3 region: CASSSALYGYTF. The CDR3 DNA is TGTGCCAGCAGTTCGGCACTCTATGGCTACACCTTC.